One sample yielded the 11 T cell receptor beta chains listed below, sequenced in a study of CDR3 diversity in severe acne. From the PCR reads, TCRdb called clonotypes with MiXCR, one entry per CDR3 protein. The sample consists of more than 70,000 distinct CDR3 sequences, about half of them appearing once. The sequenced material came from blood. The receptor set was obtained from a male donor with severe acne vulgaris.

This clonotype was seen more than once but under ten times. The CDR3 nucleotides read TGTGCCAGCAGTGTAAGGGACAGGGTGGTTGACTATGGCTACACCTTC. Protein: CASSVRDRVVDYGYTF. The V call is TRBV6-1, the J call TRBJ1-2; 9 bases fit TRBD1. In germline, CDR1 is MNHNS, CDR2 SASEGT. This CDR3 spans 16 amino acids. Trimming cost V 4 bases and J 3 bases; bases outside gene matches: 9.

V is TRBV2 and J is TRBJ1-5; possibly TRBD1 for D (6 bases). Germline values: CDR1 SNHLY, CDR2 FYNNEI. The CDR3 loop spans 16 amino acids. The V end lost 5 bases, the J end lost 4 bases, and 18 bases lay between the germline ends. CDR3 sequence: CASSPYLRQENQPQHF. Here the CDR3 DNA reads TGTGCCAGCAGTCCCTACCTGCGACAGGAAAATCAGCCCCAGCATTTT.

This sequence joins TRBV6-5 and TRBJ2-1; TRBD2 aligns across 16 bases. Germline values: CDR1 MNHEY, CDR2 SVGAGI. CDR3 length: 16 residues. V was pared by 7 bases and J by 7 bases, with 7 bases of the junction left unmatched. CDR3 nucleotide sequence: TGTGCCAGCACCCACGGGACTAGCGGGGGGGGAAATGAGCAGTTCTTC. This gives the protein CASTHGTSGGGNEQFF.

This clonotype was detected ten times or more. The DNA is omitted, as the CDR3 cannot be located on it reliably, and the CDR3 follows TCRdb's listing. The chain couples TRBV19 to TRBJ1-2; the table names TRBD1, a call not compared with the DNA. Germline V gene lookup returns CDR1 LNHDA and CDR2 SQIVND (reference sequence). With termini counted, the CDR3 has 13 amino acids. CDR3 region: CASVFGPGYGYTF.

In its sample, this clonotype was seen many times. V is TRBV5-1 and J is TRBJ2-1, with 7 nucleotides matching TRBD2. CDR1 is SGHRS, CDR2 YFSETQ, per germline. CDR3 length: 14 amino acids. The junction had 4 bases not matched to a gene; V was cut back by 4 bases and J by 3 bases. The CDR3 protein is CASSGGGDYNEQFF. CDR3 nucleotide sequence: TGCGCCAGCAGCGGCGGGGGAGACTACAATGAGCAGTTCTTC.

The rearrangement links TRBV5-1 to TRBJ2-5; 8 bases fit TRBD2. Germline V CDR1 and CDR2: SGHRS, YFSETQ. The CDR3 is 17 amino acids. The ends lost 4 bases at V and 4 bases at J; junction bases unmatched: 15. CDR3 region: CASSQLRPGLEGETQYF. The CDR3 region has the DNA TGCGCCAGCAGCCAACTACGCCCGGGACTAGAAGGAGAGACCCAGTACTTC.

On this clonotype: Possible read error: a much larger clone is one base away. CDR3 amino acids: CAGSLSGNEKLFF. In DNA form, the CDR3 reads TGTGCCGGCAGCTTATCCGGTAATGAAAAACTGTTTTTT. The chain uses TRBV7-9 and TRBJ1-4; D call uncertain. The CDR3 runs to 13 residues. Per germline, CDR1 SEHNR and CDR2 FQNEAQ (reference sequence).

The J gene is TRBJ1-2, the V gene TRBV24-1, with 10 bases lining up with TRBD1. The CDR3 is made up of 15 amino acids. Germline V lookup: CDR1 KGHDR, CDR2 SFDVKD. The V segment lost 4 bases and the J segment 6 bases; nucleotides outside the gene matches: 7. The CDR3: CATSDGTGALNGYTF. The CDR3 DNA sequence: TGTGCCACCAGTGACGGGACAGGGGCTTTGAATGGCTACACCTTC.

The gene calls are TRBV20-1 and TRBJ2-7; no definite D call. Germline CDR1 and CDR2: DFQATT and SNEGSKA (reference sequence). V gave up 3 bases and J gave up 4 bases, with 19 bases separating them. The CDR3 consists of 15 residues. CDR3 loop: CSASSPKQYRYEQYF. As DNA, the CDR3 is TGCAGTGCTAGTTCCCCTAAACAATACCGGTACGAGCAGTACTTC.

With respect to this clonotype: A read error may account for a junction end that differs from germline. V and J are TRBV19 and TRBJ2-5, with D perhaps being TRBD1 or TRBD2 (5 bases each). CDR3 size: 14 residues. Germline V gene sequence: CDR1 LNHDA, CDR2 SQIVND (reference sequence). The CDR3 here is CASSSRAGWETRYF. The CDR3 bases are TGTGCCAGTAGTTCGCGGGCAGGGTGGGAGACCCGGTACTTC.

The chain carries TRBV7-6 and TRBJ1-2; TRBD1 is a possible D gene (6 bases). The CDR3 extends over 12 amino acids. Trimming left V 8 bases short and J 6 bases short, with 13 bases between. Germline V gives CDR1 SGHVS, CDR2 FNYEAQ. The CDR3: CASFPGGNGYTF. As DNA, the CDR3 is TGTGCCAGCTTCCCCGGGGGCAATGGCTACACCTTC.